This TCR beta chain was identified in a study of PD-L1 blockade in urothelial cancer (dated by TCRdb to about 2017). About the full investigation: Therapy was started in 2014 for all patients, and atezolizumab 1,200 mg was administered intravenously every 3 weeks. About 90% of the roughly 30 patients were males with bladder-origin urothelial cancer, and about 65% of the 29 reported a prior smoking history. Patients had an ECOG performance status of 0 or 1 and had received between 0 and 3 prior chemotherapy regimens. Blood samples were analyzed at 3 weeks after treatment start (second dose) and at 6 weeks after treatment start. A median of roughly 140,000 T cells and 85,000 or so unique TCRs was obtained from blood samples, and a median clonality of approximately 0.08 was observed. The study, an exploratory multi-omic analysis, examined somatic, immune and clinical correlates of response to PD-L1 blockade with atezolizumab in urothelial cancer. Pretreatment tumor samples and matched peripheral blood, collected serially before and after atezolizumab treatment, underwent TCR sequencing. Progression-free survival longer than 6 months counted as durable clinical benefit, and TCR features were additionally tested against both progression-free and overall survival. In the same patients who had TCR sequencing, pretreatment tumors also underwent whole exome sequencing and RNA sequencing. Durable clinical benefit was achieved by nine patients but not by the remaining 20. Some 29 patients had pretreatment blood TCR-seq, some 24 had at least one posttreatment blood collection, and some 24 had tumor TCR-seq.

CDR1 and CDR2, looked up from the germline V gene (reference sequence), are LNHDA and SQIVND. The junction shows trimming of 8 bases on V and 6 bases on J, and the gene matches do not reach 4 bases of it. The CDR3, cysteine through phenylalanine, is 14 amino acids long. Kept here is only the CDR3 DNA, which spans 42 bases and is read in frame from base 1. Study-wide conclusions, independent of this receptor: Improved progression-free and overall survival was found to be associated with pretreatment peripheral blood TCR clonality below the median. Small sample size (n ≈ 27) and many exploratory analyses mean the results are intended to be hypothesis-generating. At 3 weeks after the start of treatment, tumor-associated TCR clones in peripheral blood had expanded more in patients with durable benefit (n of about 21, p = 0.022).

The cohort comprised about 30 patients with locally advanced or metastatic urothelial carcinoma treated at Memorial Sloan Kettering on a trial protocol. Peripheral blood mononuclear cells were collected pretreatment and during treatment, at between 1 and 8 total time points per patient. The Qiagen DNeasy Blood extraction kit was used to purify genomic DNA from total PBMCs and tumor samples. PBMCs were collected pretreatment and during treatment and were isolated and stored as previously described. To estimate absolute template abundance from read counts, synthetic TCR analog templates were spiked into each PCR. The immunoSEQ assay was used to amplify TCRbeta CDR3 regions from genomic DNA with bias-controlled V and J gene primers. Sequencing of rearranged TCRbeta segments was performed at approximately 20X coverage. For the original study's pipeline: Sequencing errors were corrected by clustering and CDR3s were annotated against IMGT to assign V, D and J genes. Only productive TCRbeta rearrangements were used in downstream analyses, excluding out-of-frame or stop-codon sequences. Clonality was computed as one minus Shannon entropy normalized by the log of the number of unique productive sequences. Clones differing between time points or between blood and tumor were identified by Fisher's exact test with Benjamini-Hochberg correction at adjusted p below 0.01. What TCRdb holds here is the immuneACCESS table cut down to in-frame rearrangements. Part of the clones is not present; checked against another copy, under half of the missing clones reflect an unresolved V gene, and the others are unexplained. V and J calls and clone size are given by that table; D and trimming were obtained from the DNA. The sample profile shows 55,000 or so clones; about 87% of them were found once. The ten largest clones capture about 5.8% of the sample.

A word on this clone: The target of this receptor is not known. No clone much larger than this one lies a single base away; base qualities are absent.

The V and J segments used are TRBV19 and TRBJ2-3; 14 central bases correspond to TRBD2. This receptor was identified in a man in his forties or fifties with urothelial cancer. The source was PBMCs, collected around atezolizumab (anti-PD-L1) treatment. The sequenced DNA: TGTGCCAGTCGACTAGCGGGAGGGGTGGATACGCAGTATTTT. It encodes CASRLAGGVDTQYF.